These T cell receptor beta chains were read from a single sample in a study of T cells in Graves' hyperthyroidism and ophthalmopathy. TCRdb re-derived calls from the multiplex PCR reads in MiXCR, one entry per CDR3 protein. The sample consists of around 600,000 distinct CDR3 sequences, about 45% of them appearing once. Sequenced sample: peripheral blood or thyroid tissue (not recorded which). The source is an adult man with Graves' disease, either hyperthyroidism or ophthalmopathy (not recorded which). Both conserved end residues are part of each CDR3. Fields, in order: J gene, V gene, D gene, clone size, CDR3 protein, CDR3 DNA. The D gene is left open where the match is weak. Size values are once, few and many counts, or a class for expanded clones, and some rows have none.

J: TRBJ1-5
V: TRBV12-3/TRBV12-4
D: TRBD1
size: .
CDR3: CASSSTGARTLPQHF
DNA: TGTGCCAGCAGTTCCACAGGGGCCCGGACCCTGCCCCAGCATTTT

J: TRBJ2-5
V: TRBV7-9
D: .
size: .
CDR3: CASSLQMWPSAKETQYF
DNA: TGTGCCAGCAGCCTCCAGATGTGGCCTAGCGCGAAAGAGACCCAGTACTTC

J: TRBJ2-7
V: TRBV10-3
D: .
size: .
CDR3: CAITGEGSYEQYF
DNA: TGTGCCATCACGGGAGAAGGGTCCTACGAGCAGTACTTC

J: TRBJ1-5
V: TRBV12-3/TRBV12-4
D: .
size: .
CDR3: CASSKDRYRPQHF
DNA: TGTGCCAGCAGTAAGGACCGATATCGGCCCCAGCATTTT

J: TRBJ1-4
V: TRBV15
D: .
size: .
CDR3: CATSRDLGDEKLFF
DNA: TGTGCCACCAGCAGAGATCTAGGGGATGAAAAACTGTTTTTT

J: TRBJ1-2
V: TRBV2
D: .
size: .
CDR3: CASSETGRDYGHTF
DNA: TGTGCCAGCAGTGAGACAGGTCGGGACTATGGCCACACCTTC

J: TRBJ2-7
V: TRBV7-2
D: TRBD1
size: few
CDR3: CANPDRGPYEQYF
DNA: TGTGCCAACCCGGACAGGGGGCCTTACGAGCAGTACTTC

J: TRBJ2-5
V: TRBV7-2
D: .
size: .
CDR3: CASQLGAQETQYF
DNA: TGTGCCAGCCAGCTCGGGGCGCAAGAGACCCAGTACTTC

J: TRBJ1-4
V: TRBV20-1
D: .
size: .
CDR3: CSVDIGLRGEKLFF
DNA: TGCAGCGTTGATATCGGCCTAAGGGGAGAAAAACTGTTTTTT

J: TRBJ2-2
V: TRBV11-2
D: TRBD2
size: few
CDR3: CASSSLTSGAGELFF
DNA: TGTGCCAGCAGCTCCCTGACTAGCGGGGCCGGGGAGCTGTTTTTT

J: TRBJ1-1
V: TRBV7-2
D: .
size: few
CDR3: CASSLLARTATEAFF
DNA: TGTGCCAGCAGCTTATTGGCCAGGACCGCCACTGAAGCTTTCTTT

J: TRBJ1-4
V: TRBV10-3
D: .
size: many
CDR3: CAISDSIGTDNEKLFF
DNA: TGTGCCATCAGTGACTCAATCGGGACTGACAATGAAAAACTGTTTTTT

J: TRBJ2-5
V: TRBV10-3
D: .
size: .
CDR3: CAISEMGVLETQYF
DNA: TGTGCCATCAGTGAGATGGGGGTTCTTGAGACCCAGTACTTC

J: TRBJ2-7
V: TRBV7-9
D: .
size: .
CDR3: CASSLFPGTQAEQYF
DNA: TGTGCCAGCAGCTTATTCCCAGGAACCCAGGCCGAGCAGTACTTC

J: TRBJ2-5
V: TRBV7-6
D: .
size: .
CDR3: CASSSYPLTLQEAQYF
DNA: TGTGCCAGCAGCTCATACCCACTGACCCTTCAAGAGGCCCAGTACTTC

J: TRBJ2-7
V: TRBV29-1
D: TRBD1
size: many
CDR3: CSVTTARDSIYEQYF
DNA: TGCAGCGTTACTACGGCCCGGGACAGCATCTACGAGCAGTACTTC

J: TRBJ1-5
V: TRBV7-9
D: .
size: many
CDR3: CASSATGGRNQPQHF
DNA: TGTGCCAGCAGCGCGACCGGGGGACGCAATCAGCCCCAGCATTTT

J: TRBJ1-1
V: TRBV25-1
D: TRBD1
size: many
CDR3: CASSGDRATEAFF
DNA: TGTGCCAGCAGTGGAGACAGGGCCACTGAAGCTTTCTTT

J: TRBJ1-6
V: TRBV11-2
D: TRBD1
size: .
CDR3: CASNLTGGSPLHF
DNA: TGTGCCAGCAACTTAACAGGGGGTTCACCCCTCCACTTT

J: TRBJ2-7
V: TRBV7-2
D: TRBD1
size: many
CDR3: CASSLWRDRFLSEQYF
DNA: TGTGCCAGCAGCTTATGGCGGGACAGGTTTCTTTCCGAGCAGTACTTC

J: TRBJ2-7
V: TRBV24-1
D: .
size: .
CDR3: CATSDTPGPRGYEQYF
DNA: TGTGCCACCAGTGACACCCCGGGCCCTCGCGGCTACGAGCAGTACTTC

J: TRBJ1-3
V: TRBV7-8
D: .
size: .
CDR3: CASSLAGHTTNAIYF
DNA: TGTGCCAGCAGCTTAGCGGGTCATACGACAAACGCCATATATTTT

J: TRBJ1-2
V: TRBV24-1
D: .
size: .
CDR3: CASSQGGGEHYGYTF
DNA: TGTGCCAGCAGCCAAGGTGGAGGGGAACACTATGGCTACACCTTC

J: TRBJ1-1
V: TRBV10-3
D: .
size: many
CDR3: CAISESDVRARTEAFF
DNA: TGTGCCATCAGTGAGTCGGACGTCAGGGCGCGGACTGAAGCTTTCTTT

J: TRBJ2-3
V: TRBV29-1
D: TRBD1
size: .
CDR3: CSVETWTGEGLGVTDTQYF
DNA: TGCAGCGTTGAAACTTGGACAGGGGAAGGGCTAGGGGTAACAGATACGCAGTATTTT

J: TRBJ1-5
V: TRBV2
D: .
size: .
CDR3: CASSLATANQPQHF
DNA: TGTGCCAGCAGTTTAGCGACAGCGAATCAGCCCCAGCATTTT

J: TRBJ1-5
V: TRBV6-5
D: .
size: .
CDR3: CASSQGGVIGISQPQHF
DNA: TGTGCCAGCAGCCAAGGAGGAGTAATCGGCATCAGTCAGCCCCAGCATTTT

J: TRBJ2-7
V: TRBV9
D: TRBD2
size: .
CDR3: CASTPLGDYSYEQYF
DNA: TGTGCCAGCACCCCTCTGGGGGACTACTCCTACGAGCAGTACTTC

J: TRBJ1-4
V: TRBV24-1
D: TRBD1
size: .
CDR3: CATSPGQRTTNEKLFF
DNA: TGTGCCACCAGTCCGGGACAGAGAACAACTAATGAAAAACTGTTTTTT

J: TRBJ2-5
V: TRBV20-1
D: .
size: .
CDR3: CSARRTDPETQYF
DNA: TGCAGTGCCCGCCGGACAGACCCCGAGACCCAGTACTTC

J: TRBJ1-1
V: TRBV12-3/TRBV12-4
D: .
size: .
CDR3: CASSFGGLPEAFF
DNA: TGTGCCAGCAGTTTTGGGGGGTTGCCTGAAGCTTTCTTT

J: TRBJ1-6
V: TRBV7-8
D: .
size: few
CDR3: CASSLWGASPLHF
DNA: TGTGCCAGCAGCCTATGGGGGGCTTCACCCCTCCACTTT

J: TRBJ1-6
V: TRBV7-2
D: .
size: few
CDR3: CASSDQGIRSPLHF
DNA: TGTGCCAGCTCAGATCAGGGGATCCGGTCACCCCTCCACTTT

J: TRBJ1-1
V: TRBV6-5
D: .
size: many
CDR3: CASMGGSF
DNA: TGTGCCAGCATGGGGGGCTCCTTT

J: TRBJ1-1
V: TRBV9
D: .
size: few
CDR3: CASSVGVRDTEAFF
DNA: TGTGCCAGCAGCGTAGGAGTCAGAGACACTGAAGCTTTCTTT

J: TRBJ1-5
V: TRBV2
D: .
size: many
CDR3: CASRDDSNQPQHF
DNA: TGTGCCAGCAGAGACGACAGCAATCAGCCCCAGCATTTT

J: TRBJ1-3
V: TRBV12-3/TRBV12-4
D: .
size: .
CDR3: CASSLDLTENTIYF
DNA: TGTGCCAGCAGTTTAGACTTAACTGAAAACACCATATATTTT

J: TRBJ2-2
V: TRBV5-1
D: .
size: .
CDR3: CASSLNQGNTGELFF
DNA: TGCGCCAGCAGCTTAAACCAGGGGAACACCGGGGAGCTGTTTTTT

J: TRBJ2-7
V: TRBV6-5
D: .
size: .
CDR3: CASRETGSNEQYF
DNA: TGTGCCAGCAGAGAAACAGGGTCCAACGAGCAGTACTTC

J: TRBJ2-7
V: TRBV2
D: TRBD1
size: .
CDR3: CASHTGTGGHEQYF
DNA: TGTGCCAGTCACACCGGGACAGGGGGCCACGAGCAGTACTTC